Presented here are 23 T cell receptor beta chains from one specimen sequenced in a study of T cells after yellow fever vaccination. In TCRdb, the 5' RACE reads were re-called with MiXCR into one record per CDR3 protein. The data contain 100,000 to 150,000 distinct CDR3 sequences, 8.9% of them singletons. The sequencing here drew on CD8+ T cells sorted from PBMCs, taken on the day of the yellow fever booster vaccination. The origin of the receptors is a man between 18 and 29 years old who received the YFV17D yellow fever vaccine.

The chain recombines TRBV30 with TRBJ2-1; perhaps TRBD1 as D (6 bases). CDR3 length: 11 residues. Per the germline V gene, CDR1 is GTSNPN and CDR2 is SVGIG (reference sequence). Between the trimmed V and J ends, which lost 8 bases and 5 bases, there was a span of 10 bases. The CDR3 nucleotides read TGTGCCGGTAACAGGGACAATGAGCAGTTCTTC. The encoded protein is CAGNRDNEQFF.

V usage is TRBV4-3 and J usage is TRBJ2-4; the match to TRBD2 covers 8 bases. This CDR3 is 16 amino acids long. The germline CDR1 and CDR2 sequences are LGHNA and YSLEER. V lost 0 bases, J lost 8 bases, and 9 bases stayed unmatched. CDR3 region: CASSQDRAGGYYIQYF. The CDR3 DNA reads TGCGCCAGCAGCCAAGATCGGGCGGGGGGATATTACATTCAGTACTTC.

This rearrangement joins TRBV4-1 to TRBJ2-2; tentatively, D is TRBD2 (5 bases). Trimming removed 0 bases from V and 6 bases from J, with 11 bases in between. CDR1 and CDR2 from the germline V gene are MGHRA and YSYEKL. The CDR3 is made up of 15 amino acids. The CDR3 loop is CASSQERGSPGELFF. CDR3 bases: TGCGCCAGCAGCCAAGAACGGGGATCACCCGGGGAGCTGTTTTTT.

This clonotype was counted at least ten times. The V and J genes are TRBV12-3 or TRBV12-4 and TRBJ2-7; D ambiguous. Trimming took 5 bases from V and 2 from J, leaving 7 bases between them. The CDR3 spans 12 residues. CDR3 sequence (DNA): TGTGCCAGCAGTGCCGATACCTACGAGCAGTACTTC. Its translation: CASSADTYEQYF.

This clonotype has a handful of counts. The genes are TRBV12-3 or TRBV12-4 and TRBJ2-7, with TRBD1 matching over 7 bases. V lost 7 bases, J lost 3 bases, and 6 bases stayed unmatched. The CDR3 runs to 13 residues. The CDR3 reads CASTQGGSYEQYF. The DNA for the CDR3 is TGTGCCAGCACCCAAGGGGGCAGCTACGAGCAGTACTTC.

V usage is TRBV5-1 and J usage is TRBJ1-3, with D possibly TRBD1 on 6 matching bases. CDR1 is SGHRS, CDR2 YFSETQ, per germline. V shed 1 base and J shed 3 bases, with 17 bases lying between them. CDR3 size: 17 residues. This CDR3 reads CASSLSEAGENGNTIYF. The CDR3 bases are TGCGCCAGCAGCTTGTCGGAGGCAGGGGAGAATGGAAACACCATATATTTT. Full variable domain (remainder filled in from reference TRBV5-1 and TRBJ1-3): KAGVTQTPRYLIKTRGQQVTLSCSPISGHRSVSWYQQTPGQGLQFLFEYFSETQRNKGNFPGRFSGRQFSNSRSEMNVSTLELGDSALYLCASSLSEAGENGNTIYFGEGSWLTVV.

V is TRBV5-1 and J is TRBJ2-1; tentative D call: TRBD1 (6 bases). The germline V and J ends were trimmed by 0 bases and 2 bases, with 15 bases remaining between them. CDR1 and CDR2 from the germline V gene are SGHRS and YFSETQ. This CDR3 has 17 amino acids. CDR3 region: CASSLGLGDITYNEQFF. The DNA of the CDR3 is TGCGCCAGCAGCTTGGGATTAGGGGACATAACCTACAATGAGCAGTTCTTC.

This clonotype occurred a few times. The V and J genes are TRBV29-1 and TRBJ2-1; D is unclear. The length of the CDR3 is 11 residues. Germline values: CDR1 SQVTM, CDR2 ANQGSEA. V lost 4 bases to trimming and J lost 10 bases, with 11 bases between them. CDR3 loop: CSVARLGEQFF. The CDR3 DNA follows: TGCAGCGTTGCACGCCTGGGGGAGCAGTTCTTC.

A remark on this clonotype: A junction end diverges from the germline sequence, so it may reflect a read error. This chain uses TRBV4-3 with TRBJ2-4; perhaps TRBD1 as D (5 bases). The germline CDR1 and CDR2 sequences are LGHNA and YSLEER. CDR3 length: 14 residues. CDR3 region: CANSQDPGQNIQYF. In DNA, the CDR3 is TGCGCCAACAGCCAAGACCCAGGGCAGAACATTCAGTACTTC.

The chain carries TRBV27 and TRBJ2-1, with D perhaps TRBD2 (5 bases). The CDR3 covers 20 residues. Germline CDR1 is MNHEY and CDR2 is SMNVEV (reference sequence). The V and J ends lost 0 bases and 3 bases respectively, with 24 bases between them. CDR3 bases: TGTGCCAGCAGTTTATCGATCCCCGGACTCGAAATAAACGGCTACAATGAGCAGTTCTTC. Amino acid sequence: CASSLSIPGLEINGYNEQFF.

This clonotype turned up a few times. The chain links TRBV20-1 to TRBJ1-5; unclear D gene. This CDR3 contains 12 residues. The ends were cut back, 0 bases at V and 10 bases at J, with 10 bases in the middle. Germline assignment: CDR1 DFQATT and CDR2 SNEGSKA (reference sequence). The CDR3 nucleotides read TGCAGTGCTAGAGATCAAGGTTTACCCCAGCATTTT. Its protein product is CSARDQGLPQHF.

This clonotype was observed a handful of times. CDR3 sequence (DNA): TGTGCCAGCAGCAAGGACAGCATTAATGAAAAACTGTTTTTT. It translates to CASSKDSINEKLFF. This rearrangement joins TRBV7-6 to TRBJ1-4, with TRBD1 as a possible D gene (6 bases). Between the trimmed V and J ends, which lost 5 bases and 4 bases, there was a span of 11 bases. The CDR3 loop spans 14 amino acids. Germline V gives CDR1 SGHVS, CDR2 FNYEAQ.

This sequence joins TRBV4-3 and TRBJ2-3; D is uncertain. Per germline, CDR1 LGHNA and CDR2 YSLEER. The length of the CDR3 is 14 residues. Trimming took off 3 bases at V and 4 bases at J, with 11 bases between the two ends. The DNA of the CDR3 is TGCGCCAGCAGCCACAGAGGACGTCCAGATACGCAGTATTTT. Translating gives CASSHRGRPDTQYF.

This chain connects TRBV5-1 to TRBJ1-4; TRBD1 is a possible D gene (5 bases). V was clipped by 4 bases and J by 0 bases, with 10 bases between them. The CDR3 consists of 15 residues. Germline CDR1 SGHRS, CDR2 YFSETQ. For the CDR3, the DNA is TGCGCCAGCAGCCCGTACAGGACAACTAATGAAAAACTGTTTTTT. It codes for CASSPYRTTNEKLFF.

This clonotype was observed a handful of times. The rearrangement uses TRBV2 and TRBJ2-1, with 12 bases identical to TRBD2. The CDR3 is 14 residues long. The J segment lost 8 bases and the V segment lost 9 bases, leaving 8 bases of the junction unmatched. Germline-derived CDR1 and CDR2 are SNHLY and FYNNEI. In nucleotides, the CDR3 is TGTGCCAGGGATAGACTAGCGGGGGTTTATGAGCAGTTCTTC. Amino acid sequence: CARDRLAGVYEQFF.

This clonotype was seen a handful of times. This sequence joins TRBV7-2 and TRBJ2-7; 9 bases are shared with TRBD1. Germline trimming cut 5 bases from V and 6 bases from J; bases unmatched to any gene: 8. The germline CDR1 and CDR2 sequences are SGHTA and FQGNSA. The CDR3 loop spans 14 amino acids. CDR3 DNA sequence: TGTGCCAGCAGCCGAAACAGGGGGCGAGGCGAGCAGTACTTC. Protein sequence: CASSRNRGRGEQYF.

This clonotype was counted a few times. The rearrangement links TRBV29-1 to TRBJ2-7; D is perhaps TRBD1 (5 bases). The CDR3 is 13 residues long. Germline V lookup: CDR1 SQVTM, CDR2 ANQGSEA. V lost 4 bases and J 2 bases, leaving 12 bases between the germline ends. CDR3 in amino acids: CSVAFTGTYEQYF. As DNA, the CDR3 is TGCAGCGTTGCATTCACAGGTACCTACGAGCAGTACTTC.

This clonotype occurred many times. V usage is TRBV25-1 and J usage is TRBJ2-7; 9 bases match TRBD1. V was clipped by 7 bases and J by 4 bases; unmatched bases: 8. Per germline, CDR1 MGHDK and CDR2 SYGVNS. The CDR3 covers 14 residues. The CDR3, as DNA: TGTGCCAGCAATACCGGGACAGGGTTTTACGAGCAGTACTTC. Protein sequence: CASNTGTGFYEQYF.

This clonotype was seen more than once but under ten times. The chain combines TRBV6-2 or TRBV6-3 with TRBJ2-7; possible D gene TRBD2, 6 bases. The CDR3 loop spans 16 amino acids. Trimming took off 6 bases at V and 3 bases at J, with 21 bases between the two ends. Germline values: CDR1 MNHEY, CDR2 SVGEGT. The CDR3 bases are TGTGCCAGCAGCCAGATGGGGGGAACACCCTTCTACGAGCAGTACGTC. Protein: CASSQMGGTPFYEQYV.

This clonotype occurred a few times. V usage is TRBV4-3 and J usage is TRBJ2-1; 7 nucleotides match TRBD1. Trimming cost V 0 bases and J 5 bases; bases outside gene matches: 7. Germline V CDR1 and CDR2: LGHNA, YSLEER. The CDR3 loop spans 16 amino acids. The CDR3, as DNA: TGCGCCAGCAGCCAAGAGAGGGGACAGCTCCACAATGAGCAGTTCTTC. Translated: CASSQERGQLHNEQFF.

At least ten counts were recorded for this clonotype. The J gene is TRBJ1-1, the V gene TRBV27; TRBD1 might be the D (6 bases). CDR1 MNHEY and CDR2 SMNVEV come from the germline V gene (reference sequence). This CDR3 contains 14 residues. Between the trimmed V and J ends, which lost 6 bases and 3 bases, there was a span of 14 bases. CDR3: CASSLQGRYTEAFF. The CDR3 DNA follows: TGTGCCAGCAGCCTGCAGGGGAGGTACACTGAAGCTTTCTTT.

This clonotype was detected a few times. The V gene is TRBV27, the J gene TRBJ1-2; D not certain. The CDR3 has 13 residues. V was pared by 0 bases and J by 7 bases, with 9 bases between. Germline values: CDR1 MNHEY, CDR2 SMNVEV (reference sequence). CDR3 nucleotide sequence: TGTGCCAGCAGTTTATCGGGCGGCTTTGGCTACACCTTC. It translates to CASSLSGGFGYTF.

This clonotype appeared a few times. V gene TRBV7-9 combines with J gene TRBJ1-1, with D perhaps TRBD1 (5 bases). V was pared by 5 bases and J by 11 bases, with 18 bases between. The CDR3 runs 13 residues. Germline CDR1 and CDR2: SEHNR and FQNEAQ (reference sequence). CDR3 coding DNA: TGTGCCAGCAGCCAACGAGAGGGACCGGCGGCTTTCTTT. This encodes CASSQREGPAAFF.